This is a list of T cell receptor beta chains from one sample in a study of blood T cell repertoires in COVID-19. Sequencing used immunoSEQ multiplex PCR; TCRdb keeps in-frame clones, though not all of them. The sample consists of approximately 38,000 clones, over 75% of them appearing once. The specimen was peripheral blood. These receptors all come from a man aged 25 to 45 with active or convalescent COVID-19. Each CDR3 is given with its conserved first and last residue. A D gene is named only where the DNA matches it firmly. Size is stated for part of the rows, as once, few or many counts, or as a class when the clone is expanded.

NA,TRBD2,TRBJ2-3,TRBV19,TGTGCCAGTAGTATCGGTCTGCGGCTAGCGGGGGTCACAGATACGCAGTATTTT,CASSIGLRLAGVTDTQYF
few,TRBD1,TRBJ2-3,TRBV9,TGTGCCAGCAGCTCCCCCAGGGGGTACACAGATACGCAGTATTTT,CASSSPRGYTDTQYF
NA,NA,TRBJ2-3,TRBV11-3,TGTGCCAGCAGCCGCCTAGGAGAGGATACGCAGTATTTT,CASSRLGEDTQYF
NA,NA,TRBJ1-5,TRBV6-1,TGTGCCAGCAGTGAAGTCTATAGCAATCAGCCCCAGCATTTT,CASSEVYSNQPQHF
NA,TRBD2,TRBJ2-5,TRBV7-2,TGTGCCAGCAGCTTAGCCCTAGCGGGAGGGCAAGAGACCCAGTACTTC,CASSLALAGGQETQYF
NA,NA,TRBJ1-6,TRBV6-7,TGTGCCAGCAGTTACTCACGTAGCTCCTATAATTCACCCCTCCACTTT,CASSYSRSSYNSPLHF
NA,TRBD2,TRBJ2-5,TRBV11-2,TGTGCCAGCAGCTCCGGGACTAGCGGGGGGACCAAGGCCCAGTACTTC,CASSSGTSGGTKAQYF
NA,NA,TRBJ2-7,TRBV4-1,TGCGCCAGCAGCCAAGTTGGTTTATCTGCAGGATCCTACGAGCAGTACTTC,CASSQVGLSAGSYEQYF
once,TRBD1,TRBJ2-3,TRBV6-4,TGTGCCAGCAGTGACCCCAGGGGGCCCGATACAAGCACAGATACGCAGTATTTT,CASSDPRGPDTSTDTQYF
NA,NA,TRBJ2-3,TRBV28,TGTGCCAGCAGTCACCAGGACTCTTTAGATACGCAGTATTTT,CASSHQDSLDTQYF
NA,NA,TRBJ2-1,TRBV13,TGTGCCAGCAGCTTCTCCGCCCTCTACCTGTCGCACAATGAGCAGTTCTTC,CASSFSALYLSHNEQFF
NA,TRBD2,TRBJ2-2,TRBV19,TGTGCCAGTAGTATTAGCGGGAGCATCACCGGGGAGCTGTTTTTT,CASSISGSITGELFF
NA,NA,TRBJ1-1,TRBV2,TGTGCCAGCAGTCGGGAAGGGTATGAAGCTTTCTTT,CASSREGYEAFF
once,TRBD2,TRBJ2-3,TRBV7-9,TGTGCCAGCAGCTCCGGGACTAGCAGCACAGATACGCAGTATTTT,CASSSGTSSTDTQYF
NA,NA,TRBJ1-3,TRBV7-2,TGTGCCAGCAGCCCCCGACTCCTACGTTCCTCTGGAAACACCATATATTTT,CASSPRLLRSSGNTIYF
NA,NA,TRBJ2-7,TRBV19,TGTGCCAGTAGTCAGCGGACGCCGCCCGACGAGCAGTACTTC,CASSQRTPPDEQYF
NA,TRBD1,TRBJ1-6,TRBV7-2,TGTGCCAGCAGCCCCCAGGCAGGGGGCTCCTATAATTCACCCCTCCACTTT,CASSPQAGGSYNSPLHF
NA,TRBD1,TRBJ2-5,TRBV7-3,TGTGCCAGCAGCTTAACCGGGACAGGGGCTGTGGAGACCCAGTACTTC,CASSLTGTGAVETQYF
NA,NA,TRBJ1-2,TRBV5-1,TGCGCCAGCAGCTTGGAAGGGGTGGACGGCTACACCTTC,CASSLEGVDGYTF
NA,TRBD1,TRBJ2-7,TRBV11-2,TGTGCCAGCAGCTTAGGTCGGACAGGGACCAACTACGAGCAGTACTTC,CASSLGRTGTNYEQYF
NA,NA,TRBJ1-3,TRBV3-1/TRBV3-2,TGTGCCAGCAGCCGGACAATCAGGGACAACTCTGGAAACACCATATATTTT,CASSRTIRDNSGNTIYF
NA,NA,TRBJ1-4,TRBV29-1,TGCAGCGTTAATTCAGGGGCTAATGAAAAACTGTTTTTT,CSVNSGANEKLFF
NA,TRBD2,TRBJ2-1,TRBV2,TGTGCCAGCAGGGAATGGGCTAGCGGGAGAGGGCAGTTCTTC,CASREWASGRGQFF
NA,TRBD1,TRBJ1-2,TRBV7-8,TGTGCCAGCAGCACCGGGACAGGGTCCCTCTATGGCTACACCTTC,CASSTGTGSLYGYTF
NA,NA,TRBJ1-2,TRBV18,TGTGCCAGCTCACCACCTCTCTCTCCCGGTGGCTACACCTTC,CASSPPLSPGGYTF
NA,TRBD1,TRBJ1-5,TRBV27,TGTGCCAGCAGTTTAGAGGGGGCCGGGAGACAGCCCCAGCATTTT,CASSLEGAGRQPQHF
NA,NA,TRBJ1-3,TRBV7-9,TGTGCCAGCAGCCCAAAGACAGGTCCCTCTGGAAACACCATATATTTT,CASSPKTGPSGNTIYF